This entry is about one T cell receptor (beta chain). Its antigen is undetermined. Terminally differentiated effector memory CD45RA+ cells were excluded from the naive CD8 cells, which were CD45RO-negative and positively selected for CCR7. The sample belongs to a study of shared clonotypes between healthy human individuals. The test was conducted at deep level. Some clones are missing from TCRdb's copy, which holds only in-frame ones; the method was immunoSEQ multiplex PCR. This sample has hundreds of thousands of clones, with almost 95% found just once. Regarding the study as a whole: Though the depth was large, rarefaction showed that sorted-subset sequencing was incomplete.

Germline V lookup: CDR1 LNHDA, CDR2 SQIVND (reference sequence). The CDR3 sequence is 13 residues long. Trimming removed 3 bases at V and 1 base at J, with 7 bases between. The sample consisted of naive CD8+ T cells sorted from blood. This rearrangement joins TRBV19 to TRBJ2-7; either TRBD1 or TRBD2 may fit D (5 bases each). The clonotype comes from a man aged 25-45 years in good health. The CDR3 sequence is CASSMGPSYEQYF. For the CDR3, the DNA is TGTGCCAGTAGTATGGGACCGTCCTACGAGCAGTACTTC.